These 27 T cell receptor beta chains were all obtained from the same sample, sequenced in a study of T cells in women clearing cervical HPV infection. Only in-frame clones appear in the TCRdb table, and some are missing; sequencing was by immunoSEQ multiplex PCR. The record lists 30,000 to 45,000 clones, of which the ten most abundant hold just under 6.5%. Sequencing was done on a sample of blood buffy coat. The source of these receptors is a woman between 18 and 70 years old with a cervical HPV16 infection that either progressed to CIN3+ or cleared (not recorded which).

Points on this clone: The sequence runs out 3 residues before the end of the CDR3; the remainder is reconstructed from the germline J gene. The chain combines TRBV7-6 with TRBJ1-6; 8 nucleotides match TRBD1. CDR3 length: 16 residues. Germline lookup yields CDR1 SGHVS and CDR2 FNYEAQ. V was clipped by 0 bases and J by 9 bases; unmatched bases: 7. CDR3 residues: CASSLAQGAAGSPLHF. The CDR3 bases that were read are TGTGCCAGCAGCTTAGCTCAGGGGGCAGCTGGTTCACCC. Variable domain in full (rest from reference TRBV7-6 and TRBJ1-6): GAGVSQSPRYKVTKRGQDVALRCDPISGHVSLYWYRQALGQGPEFLTYFNYEAQQDKSGLPNDRFSAERPEGSISTLTIQRTEQRDSAMYRCASSLAQGAAGSPLHFGNGTRLTVT.

The CDR3 DNA, read in part, is TGTGCCAGCCAGGCTTCCTATAATTCACCC. Translation gives CASQASYNSP. The CDR3 reads in full as CASQASYNSPLHF. This chain uses TRBV5-6 with TRBJ1-6; D not resolved. Read sequence stops 3 residues before the CDR3 end, and the germline J gene provides the missing end. The CDR3 spans 13 residues. Per germline, CDR1 SGHDT and CDR2 YYEEEE. Trimming pared 7 bases from V and 1 base from J, leaving 6 bases between.

Concerning this clone itself: The read terminates 3 residues ahead of where the CDR3 ends, so the germline J gene completes it. This chain joins TRBV5-3 and TRBJ2-2; TRBD1 matches at 7 bases. TRBV5-3 is filed as an ORF, its function uncertain. This CDR3 has 19 residues. The part of the CDR3 DNA that was read is TGTGCCAGAAGCTTCGGGAATGACAGGGCCTACTCTGGGGCCAACGTG. The encoded protein is CARSFGNDRAYSGANV. The entire CDR3 is CARSFGNDRAYSGANVLFF.

Of note for this clone: The read gets to within 3 residues of the CDR3 end, and the germline J gene fills in the rest. The chain carries TRBV19 and TRBJ1-5, with no clear D. Germline V CDR1 and CDR2: LNHDA, SQIVND (reference sequence). This CDR3 spans 15 amino acids. V was pared by 8 bases and J by 5 bases, with 19 bases between. The CDR3 loop reads CASPSIPPLDQPQHF. The CDR3 bases that were read are TGTGCCAGTCCTAGTATCCCCCCCTTAGATCAGCCC.

With respect to this clone: With the read ending 3 residues before the CDR3 end, the germline J gene is used to fill in that end. This chain joins TRBV20-1 and TRBJ2-3; 10 bases fit TRBD2. The CDR3 extends over 15 amino acids. J lost 4 bases, V lost 6 bases, and 10 bases had no gene match. Germline V lookup: CDR1 DFQATT, CDR2 SNEGSKA (reference sequence). CDR3 protein: CSAPSGGGRADTQYF. The part of the CDR3 DNA that was read is TGCAGTGCGCCTAGCGGGGGAGGTAGGGCAGATACG.

About this clone: From the germline J gene comes the end of the CDR3, since the read stops 3 residues before it. The chain is built from TRBV6-1 and TRBJ2-3; 8 bases are a match to TRBD1. Germline CDR1 and CDR2: MNHNS and SASEGT. The CDR3 is made up of 14 amino acids. The CDR3 region is CASSEQGAQETQYF. CDR3 DNA (partial): TGTGCCAGCAGTGAACAGGGGGCTCAAGAGACG.

On this clone: The CDR3 is cut off 3 residues early in the read; its end comes from the germline J gene. Other DNA sequences from this sample encode an identical CDR3 as well. The chain recombines TRBV7-3 with TRBJ2-1, with 7 positions matching TRBD2. V gave up 5 bases and J gave up 4 bases; unmatched junction bases: 8. CDR3 length: 15 residues. Germline values: CDR1 SGHTA, CDR2 FQGTGA. The CDR3 DNA, read in part, is TGTGCCAGCAGCCTGATGGGGGGGACTTACAATGAG. This translates into CASSLMGGTYNE. The CDR3, in full, reads CASSLMGGTYNEQFF. Supplemented by reference TRBV7-3 and TRBJ2-1, the full variable domain reads GAGVSQTPSNKVTEKGKYVELRCDPISGHTALYWYRQSLGQGPEFLIYFQGTGAADDSGLPNDRFFAVRPEGSVSTLKIQRTERGDSAVYLCASSLMGGTYNEQFFGPGTRLTVL.

CDR3 DNA (partial): TGTGCCAGCAGCTTAGACACGGACAGGGTCCCCTATGGC. It is translated as CASSLDTDRVPYG. The full-length CDR3 reads as CASSLDTDRVPYGYTF. This chain links TRBV7-8 with TRBJ1-2; TRBD1 aligns across 8 bases. The read gets to within 3 residues of the CDR3 end, and the germline J gene fills in the rest. There are 16 residues in the CDR3. J lost 4 bases, V lost 1 base, and 8 bases had no gene match. In germline, CDR1 is SGHVS, CDR2 FQNEAQ. Filled out from reference TRBV7-8 and TRBJ1-2, the complete variable domain reads GAGVSQSPRYKVAKRGQDVALRCDPISGHVSLFWYQQALGQGPEFLTYFQNEAQLDKSGLPSDRFFAERPEGSVSTLKIQRTQQEDSAVYLCASSLDTDRVPYGYTFGSGTRLTVV.

Regarding this clone: Read coverage stops 3 residues before the CDR3 terminus; the germline J gene supplies the remainder. This rearrangement joins TRBV5-4 to TRBJ2-3, with 11 bases fitting TRBD2. There are 16 residues in the CDR3. Trimming removed 3 bases from V and 2 bases from J; junction bases left unmatched: 5. CDR1 and CDR2 from the germline V gene are SGHNT and YYREEE (reference sequence). The part of the CDR3 DNA that was read is TGTGCCAGCAGCTCCTTACTAGCGGGGGTCACAGATACG. Its protein product is CASSSLLAGVTDT. In full, the CDR3 is CASSSLLAGVTDTQYF.

As for this clone: Read sequence stops 3 residues before the CDR3 end, and the germline J gene provides the missing end. The rearrangement uses TRBV11-3 and TRBJ2-3; D possibly corresponds to TRBD2 (6 bases). The V gene's germline CDR1 is SGHNT and CDR2 YENEEA. The CDR3 sequence is 15 residues long. Trimming stripped 5 bases from V and 5 bases from J, with 17 bases between. CDR3 bases read: TGTGCCAGCAGCCCCGGGGGTTGGTTGGAAGATACG. It translates to CASSPGGWLEDT. The CDR3 in its entirety is CASSPGGWLEDTQYF.

In the case of this clone: The read is 3 residues too short to cover the CDR3 end, so that end is filled in from the germline J gene. V usage is TRBV7-6 and J usage is TRBJ1-4, with D possibly being TRBD1 (5 bases). The CDR3 covers 15 residues. CDR1 is SGHVS, CDR2 FNYEAQ, per germline. CDR3 residues: CASSLGGADNSPLFF. CDR3 DNA, as far as it was read: TGTGCCAGCAGCTTAGGAGGGGCCGATAATTCACCA.

To note about this clone: The read comes to an end 3 residues before the CDR3 does, leaving the germline J gene to fill in the end. This rearrangement joins TRBV19 to TRBJ2-1; perhaps TRBD1 as D (6 bases). CDR1 is LNHDA and CDR2 is SQIVND in the germline V gene (reference sequence). This CDR3 contains 18 residues. Trimming shortened V by 6 bases and J by 2 bases, and 23 bases separated the two germline ends. The CDR3 is CASSLTGPRAIAYNEQFF. The covered CDR3 bases are TGTGCCAGTAGCCTGACAGGCCCTCGGGCGATAGCCTACAATGAG.

On this clone: With the read ending 3 residues before the CDR3 end, the germline J gene is used to fill in that end. This chain links TRBV19 with TRBJ2-4; TRBD1 is a possible D gene (6 bases). The CDR3 covers 12 residues. CDR1 and CDR2 from the germline V gene are LNHDA and SQIVND (reference sequence). CDR3 sequence reads: CASSRGRYGQYF. The CDR3 bases that were read are TGTGCCTCCTCCAGGGGAAGGTATGGT.

About this clone: Sequencing ends 3 residues short of the CDR3 end; the germline J gene provides the rest. The chain joins TRBV6-2 or TRBV6-3 to TRBJ1-1; no clear D. V was pared by 2 bases and J by 3 bases, with 7 bases between. The CDR3 sequence is 13 residues long. Germline V gene sequence: CDR1 MNHEY, CDR2 SVGEGT. The CDR3 is CASSYAGDTEAFF. CDR3 DNA, as far as it was read: TGTGCCAGCAGTTACGCGGGAGACACTGAA.

Worth noting for this clone: Read data end 3 residues before the CDR3 end; the end is taken from the germline J gene. V gene TRBV2 combines with J gene TRBJ1-2, with 8 nucleotides matching TRBD1. Germline assignment: CDR1 SNHLY and CDR2 FYNNEI. The V segment lost 5 bases and the J segment 0 bases; nucleotides outside the gene matches: 11. CDR3 length: 17 residues. The CDR3: CASSPQNRGGANYGYTF. The sequenced part of the CDR3 DNA is TGTGCCAGCAGTCCACAGAACAGGGGGGGAGCTAACTATGGC.

Worth noting for this clone: The read ends 3 residues early relative to the CDR3; the germline J gene fills the gap. The chain joins TRBV7-6 to TRBJ2-7, with 12 bases fitting TRBD2. The CDR3 is 15 residues long. The germline V gene encodes CDR1 SGHVS and CDR2 FNYEAQ. J lost 3 bases, V lost 5 bases, and 5 bases had no gene match. CDR3 sequence: CASSRTSGASYEQYF. The DNA read from the CDR3 is TGTGCCAGCAGCCGGACTAGCGGGGCGAGCTACGAG.

CDR3: CASRGGVNTGELFF. The sequenced CDR3 bases are TGTGCCAGCAGAGGCGGGGTGAACACCGGGGAG. The chain links TRBV2 to TRBJ2-2; weak D call: TRBD2 (6 bases). The read finishes 3 residues shy of the CDR3 end, and the germline J gene is used to complete it. With 6 bases removed from V and 1 base from J, the gap between germline ends came to 9 bases. The CDR3 loop spans 14 amino acids. The V gene's germline CDR1 is SNHLY and CDR2 FYNNEI.

Concerning this clone: The sequence runs out 3 residues before the end of the CDR3; the remainder is reconstructed from the germline J gene. The chain uses TRBV7-2 and TRBJ2-5; D is undetermined. This CDR3 is 12 amino acids long. The germline V gene has CDR1 SGHTA and CDR2 FQGNSA. Trimming pared 5 bases from V and 4 bases from J, leaving 8 bases between. The CDR3 loop reads CASSTHRETQYF. The covered CDR3 bases are TGTGCCAGCAGCACCCATAGAGAGACC. The full variable domain, completed using reference TRBV7-2 and TRBJ2-5, is GAGVSQSPSNKVTEKGKDVELRCDPISGHTALYWYRQSLGQGLEFLIYFQGNSAPDKSGLPSDRFSAERTGGSVSTLTIQRTQQEDSAVYLCASSTHRETQYFGPGTRLLVL.

Details on this clone: The read stops 3 residues short of the end of the CDR3; the missing end is completed from the germline J gene. The rearrangement links TRBV10-3 to TRBJ1-1; TRBD1 matches at 7 bases. This CDR3 region has 15 residues. Germline trimming cut 6 bases from V and 2 bases from J; bases unmatched to any gene: 9. Germline CDR1 reads ENHRY; CDR2 reads SYGVKD. CDR3 in amino acids: CAIRKTGRGNTEAFF. The covered CDR3 bases are TGTGCCATCAGGAAGACAGGGAGGGGAAACACTGAA.

Note on this clone: The read ends 3 residues early relative to the CDR3; the germline J gene fills the gap. This chain connects TRBV20-1 to TRBJ1-2, with D tentatively TRBD1 (6 bases). The CDR3 contains 13 residues. Trimming pared 6 bases from V and 4 bases from J, leaving 15 bases between. Germline V gives CDR1 DFQATT, CDR2 SNEGSKA (reference sequence). CDR3 DNA (partial): TGCAGTGCCCCCCCGGACAGAGGCTATGGC. Translation: CSAPPDRGYG. The entire CDR3 protein is CSAPPDRGYGYTF.

To note about this clone: The DNA ends 3 residues before the CDR3 does, and the rest of the CDR3 is filled in from the germline J gene. V usage is TRBV29-1 and J usage is TRBJ1-4, with TRBD1 matching over 10 bases. This CDR3 contains 16 residues. V lost 4 bases, J lost 0 bases, and 5 bases stayed unmatched. Germline CDR1 is SQVTM and CDR2 is ANQGSEA. The CDR3 DNA, read in part, is TGCAGCGTTGGGGGACAGGGGACTTCAACTAATGAAAAA. As protein: CSVGGQGTSTNEK. The entire CDR3 protein is CSVGGQGTSTNEKLFF.

About this clone itself: The missing CDR3 end, 3 residues past where the read stops, is filled in from the germline J gene. This chain connects TRBV7-2 to TRBJ1-1, with no clear D. CDR1 is SGHTA, CDR2 FQGNSA, per germline. The CDR3 spans 13 residues. Incomplete CDR3 DNA: TGTGCCAGCAGCTTAGAAGGAGGGTATGGA. Amino acid sequence: CASSLEGGYG. The entire CDR3 protein is CASSLEGGYGAFF.

CDR3 sequence reads: CASSGARRHSYEQYF. The covered CDR3 bases are TGTGCCAGCAGTGGGGCGCGACGTCACTCCTACGAG. The gene calls are TRBV6-1 and TRBJ2-7; D is unresolved. Read coverage stops 3 residues before the CDR3 terminus; the germline J gene supplies the remainder. The germline CDR1 and CDR2 sequences are MNHNS and SASEGT. This CDR3 has 15 amino acids. V was shortened by 4 bases and J by 0 bases, with 13 bases between the two germline ends.

Note on this clone: The sequenced fragment ends 3 residues before the CDR3 boundary, so the rest is inferred from the germline J gene. J is TRBJ1-5 and V is TRBV20-1; maybe TRBD1 (6 bases). The V end was cut by 0 bases, the J end by 2 bases, with 11 bases between. This CDR3 comprises 15 residues. Germline-derived CDR1 and CDR2 are DFQATT and SNEGSKA (reference sequence). This CDR3 is CSARDSGEGNQPQHF. The DNA read from the CDR3 is TGCAGTGCTAGAGATTCAGGGGAGGGCAATCAGCCC.

A remark on this clone: Germline and junction disagree at one end, which may indicate a read error. The read halts 3 residues ahead of the CDR3 end, with the missing end drawn from the germline J gene. This sample also contains other DNA sequences that code for the same CDR3. The chain is built from TRBV19 and TRBJ1-3; D may be TRBD1 (6 bases). Germline V CDR1 and CDR2: LNHDA, SQIVND (reference sequence). The CDR3 has 13 amino acids. The CDR3 sequence is CASYRAFGNTIYF. Partial CDR3 DNA: TGTGCCAGCTACAGGGCATTTGGAAACACA.

Of note for this clone: The observed sequence ends 3 residues before the CDR3 terminus, with the missing tail filled in from the germline J gene. The gene calls are TRBV5-1 and TRBJ2-4, with D tentatively TRBD2 (5 bases). Germline V gene data show CDR1 as SGHRS and CDR2 as YFSETQ. This CDR3 region has 15 residues. Partial CDR3 DNA: TGCGCCAGCAGCTCCGGACGGACTGGTGGTGATATT. Residues: CASSSGRTGGDI. The CDR3 reads in full as CASSSGRTGGDIQYF.

With respect to this clone: The CDR3 is cut off 3 residues early in the read; its end comes from the germline J gene. The chain links TRBV10-3 to TRBJ2-3, with 8 bases identical to TRBD2. The germline CDR1 and CDR2 sequences are ENHRY and SYGVKD. J gave up 2 bases and V 11 bases, and 6 bases lay outside the gene matches. This CDR3 spans 13 amino acids. CDR3 sequence reads: CASRLALTDTQYF. The sequenced part of the CDR3 DNA is TGTGCCTCCCGACTAGCGCTCACAGATACG.